The T cell receptor (beta chain) described here comes from a study of metastatic and nonmetastatic thyroid tumors. The germline gives CDR1 MNHNS, CDR2 SASEGT. There are 15 residues in the CDR3. Every patient underwent thyroid surgery untreated. TCRdb reanalyzed the PCR reads with MiXCR. The sample shows 46,000 or so clones, less than 20% of them seen only once. This clone has more than one count but fewer than ten. Sequence at one end of the junction differs from germline and may be a read error. Sequencing used blood. V and J are TRBV6-1 and TRBJ1-5; D ambiguous. The sequence derives from a female donor with papillary thyroid cancer or a benign thyroid nodule (not recorded which). Some clones in this sample may be carry-over from other donors' samples. The CDR3 here is CASSEGQYGNQPQNF. CDR3 nucleotides: TGTGCCAGCAGTGAAGGACAATATGGCAATCAGCCCCAGAATTTT.